Sequencing of this T cell receptor (beta chain) was carried out in a study of blood T cell repertoires in COVID-19. Overall study context: Acute and convalescent COVID-19 specimens originated in the United States, Italy and Spain. Nucleic acid was either cDNA or gDNA, and it came from T cells, B-cell-depleted T cells, or PBMCs.

As originally analysed: The authors estimated nucleated cell counts from reference gene primer amplification. Produced via immunoSEQ multiplex PCR; TCRdb's table is partial and in-frame only. The V and J calls and clone size were taken over from that table, and D and trimming were inferred from the DNA. The sample carries approximately 110,000 clones, 80% to 90% recorded once. CDR3 size: 15 residues. V lost 3 bases and J lost 4, with 15 bases in between. The germline gives CDR1 DFQATT, CDR2 SNEGSKA (reference sequence). Specimen: peripheral blood. V is TRBV20-1 and J is TRBJ1-4; D call uncertain. This TCR derives from a woman of 80 years or more with acute or convalescent COVID-19. The CDR3 coding sequence is TGCAGTGCTAGTGTCTTAGGAGGGATTAATGAAAAACTGTTTTTT. It yields the protein CSASVLGGINEKLFF.